This T cell receptor beta chain comes out of a study of blood T cell repertoires in COVID-19. Study as a whole: COVID-19 samples, acute and convalescent, were from the United States, Italy and Spain. From T cells, B-cell-depleted T cells, or PBMCs came the material, which was cDNA or gDNA.

Methods used by the authors: Nucleated cell counts were estimated from reference gene primer amplification. The table came from immunoSEQ multiplex PCR; TCRdb's copy has only in-frame clones and leaves some out. The DNA gave D and trimming, while V, J and clone size come from that table. Counted here are about 200,000 clones, roughly 90% occurring once; the ten biggest clones make up approximately 1.5%. CDR1 and CDR2 (germline): SGHRS, YFSETQ. Trimming removed 4 bases from V and 1 base from J, with 14 bases in between. The CDR3 is made up of 15 amino acids. Material: peripheral blood. The chain carries TRBV5-1 and TRBJ1-1; the D gene is possibly TRBD1 (6 bases). This clonotype originated in a young man with active or convalescent COVID-19. The CDR3 loop reads CASSPQGAGNTEAFF. CDR3 DNA sequence: TGCGCCAGCAGCCCACAGGGCGCCGGGAACACTGAAGCTTTCTTT.